The clone carrying this TCR beta chain was observed a few times. Its antigen is not identified. The data belong to a study of T cell repertoires in cytomegalovirus infection. Study summary: In public TCR beta signatures, there were indications of both CMV infection and matching HLA type.

Germline V lookup: CDR1 DFQATT, CDR2 SNEGSKA (reference sequence). V was shortened by 3 bases and J by 0 bases, with 9 bases between the two germline ends. The length of the CDR3 is 14 residues. TCRdb fed the reads into MiXCR, producing one record per CDR3 protein. The top ten clones hold approximately 15% of a sample with about 440,000 distinct CDR3 sequences, around 32% of them seen once. Study-level points and caveats: People with CMV and the relevant HLA were identified by cumulative public TCR beta family frequency. HLA-C-restricted CMV clonotypes gave the most frequent clonotype in two of eight donors.

This chain connects TRBV20-1 to TRBJ2-1; either TRBD1 or TRBD2 may supply D (5 bases each). The sequenced material came from PBMCs. The receptor comes from a human donor in good health (CMV status not recorded). Some clones in this sample may be carry-over from other donors' samples. The chain's CDR3 is CSASSGGSYNEQFF. In DNA form, the CDR3 reads TGCAGTGCTAGCTCTGGGGGCTCCTACAATGAGCAGTTCTTC.